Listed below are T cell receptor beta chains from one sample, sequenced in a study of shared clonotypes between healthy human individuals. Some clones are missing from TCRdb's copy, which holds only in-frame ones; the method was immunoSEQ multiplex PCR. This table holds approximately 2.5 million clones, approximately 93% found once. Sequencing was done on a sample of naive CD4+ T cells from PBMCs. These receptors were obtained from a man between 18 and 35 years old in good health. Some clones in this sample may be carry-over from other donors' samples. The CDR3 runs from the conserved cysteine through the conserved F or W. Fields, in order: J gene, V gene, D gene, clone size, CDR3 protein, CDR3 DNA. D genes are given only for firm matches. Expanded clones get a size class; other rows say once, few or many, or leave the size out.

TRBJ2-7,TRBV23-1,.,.,CASSSRRRGFEQYF,TGCGCCAGCTCCAGCCGGAGGAGGGGGTTCGAGCAGTACTTC
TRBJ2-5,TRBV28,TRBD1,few,CASSSDRFQETQYF,TGTGCCAGCAGTTCGGACAGGTTTCAAGAGACCCAGTACTTC
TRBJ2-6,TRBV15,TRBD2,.,CATSRTGTSGSWAGANVLTF,TGTGCCACCAGCAGAACCGGGACTAGCGGTTCCTGGGCTGGGGCCAACGTCCTGACTTTC
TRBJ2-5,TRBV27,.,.,CASSSGTRAAQETQYF,TGTGCCAGCAGTTCCGGCACCCGGGCCGCTCAAGAGACCCAGTACTTC
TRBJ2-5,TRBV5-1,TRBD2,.,CASSLAPGLAGVETQYF,TGCGCCAGCAGCTTGGCTCCGGGACTAGCGGGAGTAGAGACCCAGTACTTC
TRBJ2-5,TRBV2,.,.,CASSGSSQETQYF,TGTGCCAGCAGTGGTAGTTCTCAAGAGACCCAGTACTTC
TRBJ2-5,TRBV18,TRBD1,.,CASSRQGAAQETQYF,TGTGCCAGCTCCCGACAGGGGGCGGCCCAAGAGACCCAGTACTTC
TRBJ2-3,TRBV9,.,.,CASSVDEVDTQYF,TGTGCCAGCAGCGTAGACGAGGTGGATACGCAGTATTTT
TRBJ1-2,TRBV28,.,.,CASSFPPQDSYGYTF,TGTGCCAGCAGTTTCCCCCCACAGGACAGCTATGGCTACACCTTC
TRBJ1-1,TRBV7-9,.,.,CASSLERIRAEAFF,TGTGCCAGCAGCTTAGAACGGATCCGGGCTGAAGCTTTCTTT
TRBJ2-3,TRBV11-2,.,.,CASSSWRSSTDTQYF,TGTGCCAGCAGCTCATGGCGGTCTAGCACAGATACGCAGTATTTT
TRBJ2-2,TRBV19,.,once,CASSIDPWGRSPNTGELFF,TGTGCCAGTAGTATAGATCCGTGGGGACGGTCGCCGAACACCGGGGAGCTGTTTTTT
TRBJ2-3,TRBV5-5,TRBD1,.,CASLRQGADTQYF,TGTGCCAGCCTTAGGCAGGGGGCAGATACGCAGTATTTT
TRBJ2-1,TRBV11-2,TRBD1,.,CASSLATGGLYEQFF,TGTGCCAGCAGCTTAGCAACAGGGGGCTTGTATGAGCAGTTCTTC
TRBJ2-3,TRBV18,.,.,CASSPTWEATDTQYF,TGTGCCAGCTCACCAACGTGGGAGGCCACAGATACGCAGTATTTT
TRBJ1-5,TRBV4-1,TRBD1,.,CASSQTGTGGGNQPQHF,TGCGCCAGCAGCCAGACCGGGACAGGGGGTGGAAATCAGCCCCAGCATTTT
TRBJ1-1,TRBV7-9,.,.,CASSFVRGRVTEAFF,TGTGCCAGCAGCTTCGTCAGGGGCAGGGTCACTGAAGCTTTCTTT
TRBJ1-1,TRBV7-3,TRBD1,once,CASSSTGRTTEAFF,TGTGCCAGCAGCTCGACAGGGCGGACCACTGAAGCTTTCTTT
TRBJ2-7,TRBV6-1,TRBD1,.,CASSRMDRGLYEQYF,TGTGCCAGCAGTCGGATGGACAGGGGGCTCTACGAGCAGTACTTC
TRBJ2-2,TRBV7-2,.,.,CASSFGANTGELFF,TGTGCCAGCAGCTTCGGTGCGAACACCGGGGAGCTGTTTTTT
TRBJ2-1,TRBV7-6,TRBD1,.,CASSLGPQGAIKEQFF,TGTGCCAGCAGCTTAGGTCCCCAGGGGGCGATTAAAGAGCAGTTCTTC
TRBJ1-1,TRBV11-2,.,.,CASSSISGRGTEAFF,TGTGCCAGCAGCTCCATTTCGGGGCGCGGCACTGAAGCTTTCTTT
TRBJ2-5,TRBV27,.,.,CASSWGQGAETQYF,TGTGCCAGCAGTTGGGGCCAGGGAGCAGAGACCCAGTACTTC
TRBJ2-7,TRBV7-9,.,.,CASSLLGKSHEQYF,TGTGCCAGCAGCTTATTAGGGAAAAGCCACGAGCAGTACTTC
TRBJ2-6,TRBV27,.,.,CASSSQGSGANVLTF,TGTGCCAGCAGTAGCCAGGGCTCTGGGGCCAACGTCCTGACTTTC
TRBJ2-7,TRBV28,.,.,CASSNEAEQYF,TGTGCCAGCAGCAACGAGGCCGAGCAGTACTTC
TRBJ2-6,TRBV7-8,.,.,CASSSSPPANVLTF,TGTGCCAGCAGCTCATCACCCCCGGCCAACGTCCTGACTTTC
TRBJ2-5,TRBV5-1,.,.,CASSFGVAETQYF,TGCGCCAGCAGCTTCGGAGTTGCAGAGACCCAGTACTTC
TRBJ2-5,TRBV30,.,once,CAFGETQYF,TGTGCCTTTGGAGAGACCCAGTACTTC
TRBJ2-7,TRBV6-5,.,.,CASSYSMTRIHYEQYF,TGTGCCAGCAGTTACTCGATGACACGGATCCACTACGAGCAGTACTTC
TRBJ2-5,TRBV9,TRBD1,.,CASSVDRGTETQYF,TGTGCCAGCAGCGTAGACAGGGGGACAGAGACCCAGTACTTC
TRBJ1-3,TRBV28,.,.,CATLSGGSGNTIYF,TGTGCCACTCTATCGGGGGGCTCTGGAAACACCATATATTTT
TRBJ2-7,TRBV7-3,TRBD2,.,CASSFGTTDEQYF,TGTGCCAGCAGCTTCGGGACTACAGACGAGCAGTACTTC
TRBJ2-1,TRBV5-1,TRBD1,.,CASSSTGTGGPKQFF,TGCGCCAGCAGCTCTACTGGGACAGGGGGCCCAAAGCAGTTCTTC
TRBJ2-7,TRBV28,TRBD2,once,CASSRAGVTYEQYF,TGTGCCAGCAGTCGAGCGGGAGTCACGTACGAGCAGTACTTC
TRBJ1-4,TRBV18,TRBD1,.,CASSPQTGGGKLFF,TGTGCCAGCTCACCACAGACAGGGGGCGGAAAACTGTTTTTT
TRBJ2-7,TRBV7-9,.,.,CASSPRAGGFYEQYF,TGTGCCAGCAGCCCGAGGGCCGGAGGATTTTACGAGCAGTACTTC
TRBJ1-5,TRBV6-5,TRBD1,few,CATRTGSNNQPQHF,TGTGCCACTAGGACAGGGAGTAACAATCAGCCCCAGCATTTT
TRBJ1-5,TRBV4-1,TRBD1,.,CASSPGDRAGSNQPQHF,TGCGCCAGCAGCCCCGGGGACAGGGCGGGGAGCAATCAGCCCCAGCATTTT
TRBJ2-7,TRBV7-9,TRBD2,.,CASSGALAGGSYEQYF,TGTGCCAGCAGTGGAGCGCTAGCGGGAGGCTCCTACGAGCAGTACTTC
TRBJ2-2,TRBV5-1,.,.,CASNPTGLNTGELFF,TGCGCCAGCAACCCCACAGGTCTGAACACCGGGGAGCTGTTTTTT
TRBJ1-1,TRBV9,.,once,CASSVEGWTEAFF,TGTGCCAGCAGCGTAGAGGGGTGGACTGAAGCTTTCTTT
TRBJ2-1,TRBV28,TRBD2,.,CASSLGWGLDYNEQFF,TGTGCCAGCAGTTTGGGCTGGGGACTAGACTACAATGAGCAGTTCTTC
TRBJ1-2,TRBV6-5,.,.,CASSLPSAGNYGYTF,TGTGCCAGCAGTCTCCCCTCGGCAGGGAACTATGGCTACACCTTC
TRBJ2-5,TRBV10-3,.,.,CATKVATDQETQYF,TGTGCCACTAAGGTCGCGACGGATCAAGAGACCCAGTACTTC
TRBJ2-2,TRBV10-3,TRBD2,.,CAISEPGLAGGGELFF,TGTGCCATCAGTGAACCGGGACTAGCGGGAGGAGGGGAGCTGTTTTTT